The 8 T cell receptor beta chains listed next were all sequenced from one sample in a study of T cells after yellow fever vaccination. Using its own MiXCR run on the 5' RACE reads, TCRdb lists one record per CDR3 protein. The repertoire holds approximately 27,000 distinct CDR3 sequences, with 5.5% as singletons. The sample here was PBMCs, either bulk or a sorted T-cell subset (CD4+, CD8+, memory, or dextramer-sorted; not recorded which), taken 15 days after the yellow fever booster vaccination. Receptors were obtained from a man aged 30 to 39 who received the YFV17D yellow fever vaccine.

At least ten counts were recorded for this clonotype. The rearrangement uses TRBV3-1 and TRBJ2-3; 8 nucleotides align to TRBD1. In germline, CDR1 is LGHDT, CDR2 YNNKEL (reference sequence). The V and J ends lost 2 bases and 1 base, in that order; junction bases with no gene match: 2. The CDR3 runs to 15 residues. CDR3 sequence reads: CASSQQGAGTDTQYF. DNA for the CDR3: TGTGCCAGCAGCCAACAGGGGGCTGGCACAGATACGCAGTATTTT.

Ten or more counts support this clonotype. The chain combines TRBV5-1 with TRBJ1-1; D unclear. Germline CDR1 is SGHRS and CDR2 is YFSETQ. V was shortened by 1 base and J by 1 base, with 8 bases between the two germline ends. This CDR3 has 14 amino acids. CDR3 sequence: CASSLRPQNTEAFF. In DNA, the CDR3 is TGCGCCAGCAGCTTGAGGCCGCAGAACACTGAAGCTTTCTTT.

Ten or more counts support this clonotype. The chain is built from TRBV6-5 and TRBJ2-1, with TRBD2 matching 10 bases. Unmatched junction bases numbered 6, after V lost 5 bases and J lost 2 bases. The length of the CDR3 is 16 residues. Germline V CDR1 and CDR2: MNHEY, SVGAGI. The CDR3, as DNA: TGTGCCAGCAGTCGACTGACTAGCGGGCCCTACAATGAGCAGTTCTTC. The encoded protein is CASSRLTSGPYNEQFF.

By proportion, this clonotype is medium-sized. The rearrangement uses TRBV6-5 and TRBJ2-1; 13 bases are shared with TRBD2. V trimming: 5 bases; J trimming: 4 bases; junction bases outside the gene matches: 2. Germline V gene lookup returns CDR1 MNHEY and CDR2 SVGAGI. CDR3 length equals 15 residues. Here the CDR3 reads CASSRTSGSYNEQFF. Here the CDR3 DNA reads TGTGCCAGCAGTCGGACTAGCGGGAGTTACAATGAGCAGTTCTTC.

This clonotype has ten or more counts. This chain links TRBV20-1 with TRBJ2-1; unclear D gene. V gave up 8 bases and J gave up 2 bases, with 13 bases separating them. CDR3 length: 13 amino acids. CDR1 is DFQATT, CDR2 SNEGSKA, per germline (reference sequence). The CDR3 DNA is TGCAGTTCCTCAGAAGTACCCTACAATGAGCAGTTCTTC. Translating it yields CSSSEVPYNEQFF.

Of note for this clonotype: This clone may be a read error of a much larger clone one base away. The chain employs TRBV7-9 and TRBJ2-3; 9 bases match TRBD1. The ends lost 5 bases at V and 13 bases at J; junction bases unmatched: 19. This CDR3 contains 16 residues. Germline V gene lookup returns CDR1 SEHNR and CDR2 FQNEAQ (reference sequence). The DNA of the CDR3 is TGTGCCAGCAGCCCACCCGGGACAGGGAATCGGGCATGGAAGTATTTT. This encodes CASSPPGTGNRAWKYF.

This clonotype was detected many times. The chain uses TRBV5-1 and TRBJ2-1, with TRBD1 matching 10 bases. Unmatched junction bases numbered 3, after V lost 4 bases and J lost 2 bases. The CDR3 spans 15 residues. Germline-derived CDR1 and CDR2 are SGHRS and YFSETQ. CDR3 coding DNA: TGCGCCAGCAGCGCGACAGGGGGCGCCTACAATGAGCAGTTCTTC. The encoded protein is CASSATGGAYNEQFF.

This clonotype showed up many times. The chain carries TRBV20-1 and TRBJ2-1; 14 nucleotides align to TRBD2. Germline CDR1 and CDR2: DFQATT and SNEGSKA (reference sequence). The V segment lost 3 bases and the J segment 15 bases; nucleotides outside the gene matches: 16. The length of the CDR3 is 16 residues. The CDR3 is CSARGEAGTSGSWGFF. The CDR3, as DNA: TGCAGTGCTAGGGGCGAGGCAGGGACTAGCGGGAGTTGGGGGTTCTTC.